The 5 T cell receptor beta chains below were found in one sample sequenced in a study of blood T cell repertoires in COVID-19. The table came from immunoSEQ multiplex PCR; TCRdb's copy has only in-frame clones and leaves some out. The sample lists approximately 290,000 clones, around nine tenths seen once, with about an eighth in the top ten. Sequencing was done on a sample of peripheral blood. The receptors were gathered from a woman aged 60 to 75 with acute or convalescent COVID-19.

The chain combines TRBV6-2 or TRBV6-3 with TRBJ2-6; D may be TRBD2 (5 bases). Trimming pared 3 bases from V and 1 base from J, leaving 22 bases between. CDR3 length equals 20 residues. Looked up from germline, CDR1 is MNHEY and CDR2 is SVGEGT. CDR3 DNA: TGTGCCAGCAGTTATGAGGGTTTCAGGAAACAAACTTCTGGGGCCAACGTCCTGACTTTC. It is translated as CASSYEGFRKQTSGANVLTF.

The rearrangement joins TRBV21-1 to TRBJ2-3; the D call TRBD2 from the table was never checked on the DNA. TRBV21-1 is reported as a pseudogene. There are 16 residues in the CDR3. CDR3 nucleotides: TGTGCCAGCAGCACCAGACTAGCGGACAGCACAGATACGCAGTATTTT. It encodes CASSTRLADSTDTQYF.

The rearrangement uses TRBV7-6 and TRBJ2-5; D unresolved. This CDR3 is 12 amino acids long. The V gene's germline CDR1 is SGHVS and CDR2 FNYEAQ. V gave up 5 bases and J gave up 1 base, with 5 bases separating them. This CDR3 reads CASSPSQETQYF. In nucleotides, the CDR3 is TGTGCCAGCAGCCCTTCCCAAGAGACCCAGTACTTC.

The chain combines TRBV18 with TRBJ2-2, with D perhaps matching TRBD2 (6 bases). The CDR3 is 14 amino acids. CDR1 KGHSH and CDR2 LQKENI come from the germline V gene. The V and J ends lost 3 bases and 3 bases respectively, with 8 bases between them. This CDR3 is CASSPTRDTGELFF. DNA of the CDR3: TGTGCCAGCTCACCGACTAGGGACACCGGGGAGCTGTTTTTT.

This chain links TRBV18 with TRBJ1-2; D is unresolved. V lost 3 bases to trimming and J lost 0 bases, with 8 bases between them. The CDR3 runs to 14 residues. Germline values: CDR1 KGHSH, CDR2 LQKENI. The DNA for the CDR3 is TGTGCCAGCTCACCCGCGGCTACTAACTATGGCTACACCTTC. It is translated as CASSPAATNYGYTF. The full variable domain, with the rest looked up from reference TRBV18 and TRBJ1-2, is NAGVMQNPRHLVRRRGQEARLRCSPMKGHSHVYWYRQLPEEGLKFMVYLQKENIIDESGMPKERFSAEFPKEGPSILRIQQVVRGDSAAYFCASSPAATNYGYTFGSGTRLTVV.